This passage covers 9 T cell receptor beta chains from one sample sequenced in a study of blood T cell repertoires in COVID-19. Measured with immunoSEQ multiplex PCR; TCRdb has only the in-frame clones, and not every one. The repertoire holds some 210,000 clones, with less than 90% as singletons. The specimen was peripheral blood. These receptors were obtained from a human donor in a cohort sampled during active COVID-19.

The rearrangement uses TRBV19 and TRBJ2-7; D may be TRBD1 (6 bases). This CDR3 region has 15 residues. Germline V lookup: CDR1 LNHDA, CDR2 SQIVND (reference sequence). The V end lost 4 bases, the J end lost 5 bases, and 18 bases lay between the germline ends. CDR3 DNA: TGTGCCAGTAGTAGTCAGGGACACGCCCTGGACGAGCAGTACTTC. As protein: CASSSQGHALDEQYF. Using reference TRBV19 and TRBJ2-7 for the parts outside the CDR3, the full variable domain is DGGITQSPKYLFRKEGQNVTLSCEQNLNHDAMYWYRQDPGQGLRLIYYSQIVNDFQKGDIAEGYSVSREKKESFPLTVTSAQKNPTAFYLCASSSQGHALDEQYFGPGTRLTVT.

The chain couples TRBV5-1 to TRBJ2-2; 8 bases are a match to TRBD1. There are 15 residues in the CDR3. CDR1 is SGHRS and CDR2 is YFSETQ in the germline V gene. The ends lost 5 bases at V and 6 bases at J; junction bases unmatched: 9. CDR3 protein: CASRVPTGVPGELFF. The CDR3 DNA reads as TGCGCCAGCAGAGTCCCGACAGGGGTTCCCGGGGAGCTGTTTTTT.

V gene TRBV5-1 combines with J gene TRBJ2-7; TRBD1 matches 8 bases. The CDR3 runs 16 residues. Germline lookup yields CDR1 SGHRS and CDR2 YFSETQ. Germline trimming cut 3 bases from V and 4 bases from J; bases unmatched to any gene: 12. Written as DNA, the CDR3 is TGCGCCAGCAGCTATTCTCCAGGACAGGGCCCATACGAGCAGTACTTC. Translation: CASSYSPGQGPYEQYF. Using reference TRBV5-1 and TRBJ2-7 for the parts outside the CDR3, the full variable domain is KAGVTQTPRYLIKTRGQQVTLSCSPISGHRSVSWYQQTPGQGLQFLFEYFSETQRNKGNFPGRFSGRQFSNSRSEMNVSTLELGDSALYLCASSYSPGQGPYEQYFGPGTRLTVT.

This chain's CDR3 is CASSPAGYLETQYF. Written as DNA, the CDR3 is TGTGCCAGCAGCCCTGCAGGGTACTTGGAGACCCAGTACTTC. The chain couples TRBV27 to TRBJ2-5; TRBD1 is a possible D gene (5 bases). This CDR3 is built from 14 residues. V lost 6 bases and J lost 5, with 16 bases in between. The V gene's germline CDR1 is MNHEY and CDR2 SMNVEV (reference sequence).

The V call is TRBV5-4, the J call TRBJ2-5; possibly TRBD1 for D (7 bases). The CDR3 length is 16 residues. Germline CDR1 is SGHNT and CDR2 is YYREEE (reference sequence). V shed 7 bases and J shed 2 bases, with 21 bases lying between them. CDR3 in DNA: TGTGCCAGCCAACTACGAGGGGGCGCGGGGCAAGAGACCCAGTACTTC. Translated, it gives CASQLRGGAGQETQYF.

The J gene is TRBJ2-3, the V gene TRBV5-5, with D maybe TRBD1 (6 bases). The length of the CDR3 is 16 residues. Between the trimmed V and J ends, which lost 0 bases and 2 bases, there was a span of 13 bases. Germline CDR1 and CDR2: SGHKS and YYEKEE (reference sequence). The CDR3 here is CASSLGTGYPTDTQYF. DNA of the CDR3: TGTGCCAGCAGCTTGGGAACAGGGTATCCCACAGATACGCAGTATTTT.

The CDR3 is CASRGTGVEQYV. As DNA, the CDR3 is TGTGCCAGCAGAGGGACAGGGGTCGAGCAGTACGTC. V usage is TRBV6-5 and J usage is TRBJ2-7; 10 positions agree with TRBD1. V was clipped by 6 bases and J by 6 bases; unmatched bases: 2. Germline assignment: CDR1 MNHEY and CDR2 SVGAGI. This CDR3 spans 12 amino acids.

The sample holds many counts of this clone. The CDR3: CASIAGTNEQFF. DNA of the CDR3: TGCGCCAGCATAGCGGGGACCAATGAGCAGTTCTTC. The rearrangement uses TRBV5-1 and TRBJ2-1; 8 nucleotides align to TRBD2. V dropped 6 bases and J dropped 6; count of bases not matched to a gene: 2. CDR3 size: 12 residues. CDR1 and CDR2 from the germline V gene are SGHRS and YFSETQ.

The CDR3 DNA sequence: TGTGCCAGCAGTTTTTCGATAGCAGCACCGAACACCGGGGAGCTGTTTTTT. It is translated as CASSFSIAAPNTGELFF. The chain couples TRBV28 to TRBJ2-2; D remains unclear. Germline V gives CDR1 MDHEN, CDR2 SYDVKM. The CDR3 consists of 17 residues. The V end lost 3 bases, the J end lost 0 bases, and 14 bases lay between the germline ends.